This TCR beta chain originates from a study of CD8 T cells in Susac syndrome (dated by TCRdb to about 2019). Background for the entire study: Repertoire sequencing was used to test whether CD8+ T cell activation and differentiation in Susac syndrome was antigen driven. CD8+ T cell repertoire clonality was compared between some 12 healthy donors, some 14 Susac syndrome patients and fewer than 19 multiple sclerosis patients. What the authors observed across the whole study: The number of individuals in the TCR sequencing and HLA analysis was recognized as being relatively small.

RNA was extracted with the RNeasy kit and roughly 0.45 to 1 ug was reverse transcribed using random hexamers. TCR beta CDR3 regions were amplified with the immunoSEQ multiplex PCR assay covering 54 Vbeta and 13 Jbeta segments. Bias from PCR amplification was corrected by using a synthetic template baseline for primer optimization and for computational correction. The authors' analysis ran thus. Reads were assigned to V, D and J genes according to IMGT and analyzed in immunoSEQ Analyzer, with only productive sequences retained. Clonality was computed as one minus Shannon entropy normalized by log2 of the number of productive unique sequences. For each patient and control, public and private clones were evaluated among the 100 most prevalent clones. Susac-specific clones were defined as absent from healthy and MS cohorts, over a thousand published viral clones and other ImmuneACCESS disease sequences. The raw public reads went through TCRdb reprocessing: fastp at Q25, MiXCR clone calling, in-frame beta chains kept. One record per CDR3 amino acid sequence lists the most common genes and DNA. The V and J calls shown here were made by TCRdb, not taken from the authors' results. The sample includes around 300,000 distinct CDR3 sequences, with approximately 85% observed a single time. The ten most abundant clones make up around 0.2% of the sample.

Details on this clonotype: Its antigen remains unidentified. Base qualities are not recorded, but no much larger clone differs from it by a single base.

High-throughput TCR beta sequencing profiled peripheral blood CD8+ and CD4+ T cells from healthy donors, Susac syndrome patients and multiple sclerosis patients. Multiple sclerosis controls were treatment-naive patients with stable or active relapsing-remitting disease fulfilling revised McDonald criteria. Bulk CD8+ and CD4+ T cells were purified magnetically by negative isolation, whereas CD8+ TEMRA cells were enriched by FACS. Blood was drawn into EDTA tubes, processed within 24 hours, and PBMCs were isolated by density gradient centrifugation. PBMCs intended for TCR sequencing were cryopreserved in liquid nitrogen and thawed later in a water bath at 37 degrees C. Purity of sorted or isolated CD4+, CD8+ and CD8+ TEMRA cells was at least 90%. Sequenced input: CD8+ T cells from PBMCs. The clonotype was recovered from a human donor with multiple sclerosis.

At the DNA level, the sequence is TGCGCCAGCAGTCATACCGGGACAAAAAGCAATCAGCCCCAGCATTTT. It codes for CASSHTGTKSNQPQHF. The V and J segments used are TRBV23-1 and TRBJ1-5, with a tentative D gene TRBD1 over 6 matching bases. TRBV23-1 is labeled an ORF, and its function is uncertain. Trimming takes 3 bases from V and 1 base from J, and the germline ends sit 13 bases apart. The CDR3 runs 16 amino acids, cysteine and phenylalanine included. CDR3 DNA only is kept here, 48 bases in frame from base 1.